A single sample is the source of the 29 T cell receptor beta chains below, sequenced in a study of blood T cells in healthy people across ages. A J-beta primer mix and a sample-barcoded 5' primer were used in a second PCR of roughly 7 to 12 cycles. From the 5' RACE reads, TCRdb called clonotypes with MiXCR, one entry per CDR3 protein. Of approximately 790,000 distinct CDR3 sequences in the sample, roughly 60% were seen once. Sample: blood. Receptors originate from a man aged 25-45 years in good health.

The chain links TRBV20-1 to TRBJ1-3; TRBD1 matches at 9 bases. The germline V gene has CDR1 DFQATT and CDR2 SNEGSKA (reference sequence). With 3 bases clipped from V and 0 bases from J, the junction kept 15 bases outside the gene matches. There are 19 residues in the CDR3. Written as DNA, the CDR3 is TGCAGTGCTAGTCAATTTTCGACAGGGGGTATCTTCTCTGGAAACACCATATATTTT. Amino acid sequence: CSASQFSTGGIFSGNTIYF.

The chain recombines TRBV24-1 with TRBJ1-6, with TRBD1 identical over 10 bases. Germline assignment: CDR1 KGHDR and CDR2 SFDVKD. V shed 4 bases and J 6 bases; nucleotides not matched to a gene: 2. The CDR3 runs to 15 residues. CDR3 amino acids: CATSEGTGANSPLHF. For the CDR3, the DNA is TGTGCCACCAGTGAAGGGACAGGGGCTAATTCACCCCTCCACTTT.

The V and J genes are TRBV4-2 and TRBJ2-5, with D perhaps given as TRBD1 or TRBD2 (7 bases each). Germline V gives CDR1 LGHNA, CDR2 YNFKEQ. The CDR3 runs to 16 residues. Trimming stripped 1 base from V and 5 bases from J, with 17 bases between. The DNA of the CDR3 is TGTGCCAGCAGCCAAGGAATCGGGACAGCGGGGGAGACCCAGTACTTC. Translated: CASSQGIGTAGETQYF.

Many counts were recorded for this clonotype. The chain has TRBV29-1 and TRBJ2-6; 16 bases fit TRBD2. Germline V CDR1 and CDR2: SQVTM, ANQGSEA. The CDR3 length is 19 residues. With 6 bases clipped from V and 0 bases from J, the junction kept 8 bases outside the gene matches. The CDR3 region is CSVTGTSGGGLSGANVLTF. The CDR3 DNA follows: TGCAGCGTCACCGGGACTAGCGGGGGGGGCCTCTCTGGGGCCAACGTCCTGACTTTC.

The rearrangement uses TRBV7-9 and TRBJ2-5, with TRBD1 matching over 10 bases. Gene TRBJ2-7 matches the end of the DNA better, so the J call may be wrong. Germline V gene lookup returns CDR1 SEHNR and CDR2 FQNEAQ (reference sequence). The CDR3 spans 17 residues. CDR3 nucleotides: TGTGCCAGCAGCTCCCTCACCGACAGGGGGCGAGGATACGAGCAGTACTTC. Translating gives CASSSLTDRGRGYEQYF.

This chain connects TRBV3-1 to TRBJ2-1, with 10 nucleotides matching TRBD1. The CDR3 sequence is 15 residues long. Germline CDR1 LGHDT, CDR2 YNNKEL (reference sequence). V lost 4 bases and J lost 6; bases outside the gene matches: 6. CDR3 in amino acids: CASSLAGTGVNEQFF. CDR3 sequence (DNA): TGTGCCAGCAGCCTCGCCGGGACAGGGGTCAATGAGCAGTTCTTC.

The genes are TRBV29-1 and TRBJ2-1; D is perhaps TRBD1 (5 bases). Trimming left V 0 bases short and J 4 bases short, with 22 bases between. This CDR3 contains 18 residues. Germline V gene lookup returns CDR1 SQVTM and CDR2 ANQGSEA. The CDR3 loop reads CSVEDLQGRRAIYNEQFF. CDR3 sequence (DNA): TGCAGCGTTGAAGATCTACAAGGGCGCAGGGCAATTTACAATGAGCAGTTCTTC.

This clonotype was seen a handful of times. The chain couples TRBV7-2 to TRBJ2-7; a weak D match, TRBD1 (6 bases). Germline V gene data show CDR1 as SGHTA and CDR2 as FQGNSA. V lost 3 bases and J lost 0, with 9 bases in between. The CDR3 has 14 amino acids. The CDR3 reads CASSFGQNSYEQYF. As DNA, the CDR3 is TGTGCCAGCAGCTTTGGACAGAACTCCTACGAGCAGTACTTC.

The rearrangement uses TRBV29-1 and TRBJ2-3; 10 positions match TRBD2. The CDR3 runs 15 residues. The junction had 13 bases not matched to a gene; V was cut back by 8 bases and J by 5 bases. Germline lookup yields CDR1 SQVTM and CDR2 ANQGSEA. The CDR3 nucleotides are TGCAGCATTGCTCCGGGGACTAGCGTAAAAGATACGCAGTATTTT. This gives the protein CSIAPGTSVKDTQYF.

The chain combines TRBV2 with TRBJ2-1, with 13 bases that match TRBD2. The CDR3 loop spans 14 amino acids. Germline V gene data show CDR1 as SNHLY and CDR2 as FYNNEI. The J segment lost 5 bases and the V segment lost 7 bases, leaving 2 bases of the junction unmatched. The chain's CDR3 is CASTGTSGNNEQFF. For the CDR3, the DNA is TGTGCCAGCACGGGGACTAGCGGGAACAATGAGCAGTTCTTC.

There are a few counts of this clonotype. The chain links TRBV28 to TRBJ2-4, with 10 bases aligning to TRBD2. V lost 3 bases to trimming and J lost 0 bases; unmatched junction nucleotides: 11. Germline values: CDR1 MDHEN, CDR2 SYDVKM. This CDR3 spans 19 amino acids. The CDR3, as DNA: TGTGCCAGCAGTTTTGGTCGGCTAGCGGGGGCTAAAGCCAAAAACATTCAGTACTTC. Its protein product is CASSFGRLAGAKAKNIQYF.

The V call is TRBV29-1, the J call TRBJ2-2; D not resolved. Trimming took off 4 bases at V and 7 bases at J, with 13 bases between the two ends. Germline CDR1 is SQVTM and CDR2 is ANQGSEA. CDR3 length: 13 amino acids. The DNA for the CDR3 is TGCAGCGTTGCGACTTCTCCGGGCGGGGAGCTGTTTTTT. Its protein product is CSVATSPGGELFF.

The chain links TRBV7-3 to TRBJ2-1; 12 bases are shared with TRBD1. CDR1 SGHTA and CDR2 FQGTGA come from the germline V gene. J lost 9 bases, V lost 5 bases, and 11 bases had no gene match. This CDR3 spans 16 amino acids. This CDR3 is CASSLGAGQGAGEQFF. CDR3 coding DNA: TGTGCCAGCAGCCTAGGGGCGGGACAGGGGGCTGGTGAGCAGTTCTTC.

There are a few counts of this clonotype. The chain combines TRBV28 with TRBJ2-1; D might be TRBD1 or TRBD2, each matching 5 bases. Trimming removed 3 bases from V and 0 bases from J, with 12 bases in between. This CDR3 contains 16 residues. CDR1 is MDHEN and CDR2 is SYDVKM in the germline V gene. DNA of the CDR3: TGTGCCAGCAGTTTTAGGGGACCGCTCTCCTACAATGAGCAGTTCTTC. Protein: CASSFRGPLSYNEQFF.

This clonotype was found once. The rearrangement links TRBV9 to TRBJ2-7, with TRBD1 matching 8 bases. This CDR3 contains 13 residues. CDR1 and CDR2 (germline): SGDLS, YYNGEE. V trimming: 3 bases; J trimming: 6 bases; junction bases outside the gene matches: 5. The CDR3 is CASSAGQVGEQYF. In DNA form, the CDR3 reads TGTGCCAGCAGCGCGGGACAGGTCGGCGAGCAGTACTTC.

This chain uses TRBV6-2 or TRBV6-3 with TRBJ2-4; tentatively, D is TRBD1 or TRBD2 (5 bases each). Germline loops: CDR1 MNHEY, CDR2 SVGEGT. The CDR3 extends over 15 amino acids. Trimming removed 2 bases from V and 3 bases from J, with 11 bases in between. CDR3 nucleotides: TGTGCCAGCAGTTACGGGGGATCGGGCAAAAACATTCAGTACTTC. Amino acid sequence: CASSYGGSGKNIQYF.

The CDR3 DNA reads as TGCAGCGTTAGGCAGCAAACCAACACTGAAGCTTTCTTT. Amino acid sequence: CSVRQQTNTEAFF. The chain carries TRBV29-1 and TRBJ1-1, with D unclear. Deletions cut 5 bases from V and 2 bases from J, with 12 bases between. This CDR3 contains 13 residues. CDR1 is SQVTM and CDR2 is ANQGSEA in the germline V gene.

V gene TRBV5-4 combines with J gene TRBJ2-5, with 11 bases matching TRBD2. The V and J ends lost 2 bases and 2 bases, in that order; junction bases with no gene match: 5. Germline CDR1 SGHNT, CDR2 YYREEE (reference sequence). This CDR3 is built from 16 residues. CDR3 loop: CASSFPGLAVQETQYF. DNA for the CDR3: TGTGCCAGCAGCTTTCCGGGACTAGCGGTTCAAGAGACCCAGTACTTC.

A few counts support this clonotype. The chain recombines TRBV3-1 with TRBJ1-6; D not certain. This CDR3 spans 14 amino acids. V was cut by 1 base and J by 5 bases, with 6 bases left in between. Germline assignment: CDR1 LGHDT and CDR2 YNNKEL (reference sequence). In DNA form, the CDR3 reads TGTGCCAGCAGCCAAGCGATGAATAATTCACCCCTCCACTTT. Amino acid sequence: CASSQAMNNSPLHF.

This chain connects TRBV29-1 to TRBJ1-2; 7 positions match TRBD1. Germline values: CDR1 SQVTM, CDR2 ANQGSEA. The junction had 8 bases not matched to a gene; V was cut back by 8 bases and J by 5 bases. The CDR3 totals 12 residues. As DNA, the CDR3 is TGCAGCTCGACAGGGACTCAGTATGGCTACACCTTC. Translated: CSSTGTQYGYTF.

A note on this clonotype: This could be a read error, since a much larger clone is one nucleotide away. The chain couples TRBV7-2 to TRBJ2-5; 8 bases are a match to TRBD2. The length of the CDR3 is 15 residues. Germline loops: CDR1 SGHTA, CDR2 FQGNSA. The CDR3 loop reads CAGSILAVRQETQYF. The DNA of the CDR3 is TGTGCCGGCAGCATACTAGCGGTGAGACAAGAGACCCAGTACTTC.

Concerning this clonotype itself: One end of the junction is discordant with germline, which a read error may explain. CDR3 sequence reads: CASKPDRFVFGYTF. Written as DNA, the CDR3 is TGTGCCAGCAAACCGGACAGGTTCGTCTTTGGCTACACCTTT. The chain carries TRBV6-2 or TRBV6-3 and TRBJ1-2; the match to TRBD1 covers 7 bases. Germline V lookup: CDR1 MNHEY, CDR2 SVGEGT. The CDR3 runs to 14 residues.

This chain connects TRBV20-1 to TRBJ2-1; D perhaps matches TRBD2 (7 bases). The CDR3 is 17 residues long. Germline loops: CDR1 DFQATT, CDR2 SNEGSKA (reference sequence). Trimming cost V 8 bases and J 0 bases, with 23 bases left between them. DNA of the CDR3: TGCAGTACTAACAGCCGAGGCGGGGGCCCCTCCTACAATGAGCAGTTCTTC. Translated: CSTNSRGGGPSYNEQFF.

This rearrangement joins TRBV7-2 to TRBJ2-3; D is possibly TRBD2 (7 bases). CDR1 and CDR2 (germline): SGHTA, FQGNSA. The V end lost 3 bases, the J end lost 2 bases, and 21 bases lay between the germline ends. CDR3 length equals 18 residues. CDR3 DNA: TGTGCCAGCAGCTTTCCCCCGGGGGGACACCCAAACACAGATACGCAGTATTTT. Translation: CASSFPPGGHPNTDTQYF.

Written as DNA, the CDR3 is TGTGCCAGCACCACCGGGACCAAGGAAAAACTGTTTTTT. Translating gives CASTTGTKEKLFF. The chain employs TRBV27 and TRBJ1-4; a possible D gene is TRBD1 (5 bases). The CDR3 runs 13 residues. V was trimmed by 7 bases and J by 8 bases, leaving 14 bases between them. CDR1 MNHEY and CDR2 SMNVEV come from the germline V gene (reference sequence). The full variable domain, its missing parts supplied by reference TRBV27 and TRBJ1-4, is EAQVTQNPRYLITVTGKKLTVTCSQNMNHEYMSWYRQDPGLGLRQIYYSMNVEVTDKGDVPEGYKVSRKEKRNFPLILESPSPNQTSLYFCASTTGTKEKLFFGSGTQLSVL.

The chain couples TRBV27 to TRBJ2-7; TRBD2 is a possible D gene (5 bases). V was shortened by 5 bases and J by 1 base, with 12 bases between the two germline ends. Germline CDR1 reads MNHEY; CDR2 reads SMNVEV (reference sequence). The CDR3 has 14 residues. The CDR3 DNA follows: TGTGCCAGCAGTCCCCCGGGATATTCCTACGAGCAGTACTTC. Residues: CASSPPGYSYEQYF.

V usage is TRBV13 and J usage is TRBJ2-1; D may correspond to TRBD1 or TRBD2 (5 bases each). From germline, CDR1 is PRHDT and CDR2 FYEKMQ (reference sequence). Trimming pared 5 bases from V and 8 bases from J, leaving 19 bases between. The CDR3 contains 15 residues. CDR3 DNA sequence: TGTGCCAGCAGCCTCCGGGACCCCTTAGGGGATGAGCAGTTCTTC. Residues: CASSLRDPLGDEQFF.

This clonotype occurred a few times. The CDR3 loop reads CATSDLRRGQETQYF. CDR3 DNA sequence: TGTGCCACCAGTGATTTGCGAAGGGGCCAAGAGACCCAGTACTTC. This chain joins TRBV24-1 and TRBJ2-5; possibly TRBD1 for D (5 bases). Germline lookup yields CDR1 KGHDR and CDR2 SFDVKD. The CDR3 contains 15 residues. V lost 0 bases and J 1 base, leaving 8 bases between the germline ends.

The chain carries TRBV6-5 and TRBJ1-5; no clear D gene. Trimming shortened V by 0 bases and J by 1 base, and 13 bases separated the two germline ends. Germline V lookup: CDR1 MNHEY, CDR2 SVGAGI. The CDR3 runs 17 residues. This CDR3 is CASSYSGSPRSNQPQHF. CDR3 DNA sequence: TGTGCCAGCAGTTACTCGGGGAGTCCTAGGAGCAATCAGCCCCAGCATTTT.